This T cell receptor (beta chain) was observed in a study of blood T cell repertoires in COVID-19 (dated by TCRdb to about 2020). For the wider study: Samples covering the acute and convalescent phases of COVID-19 were provided by collaborators in the United States, Italy and Spain. The prospective study material was composed of cDNA or gDNA derived from T cells, B-cell-depleted T cells, or PBMCs. The dataset comprised deeply sampled blood TCRbeta repertoires from subjects exposed to, actively infected with, or recovered from COVID-19. The repertoires were made available in a free public database intended to serve as a resource for research on the immune response to SARS-CoV-2. Samples were obtained from the ongoing ImmuneRACE study (first 160 participants) and from some 1,300 subjects provided by 6 global collaborators. Nearly every sample came with metadata listing a de-identified subject ID, COVID-19 status, age in years and sex. Where available, HLA class I and class II types were taken from metadata supplied by the sample provider and were not determined by assay-based typing.

A remark on this clone: What antigen it recognizes has not been identified. The input lacks base qualities; no much larger clone sits a single base away.

In the prospective study, participants were roughly 18 to 100 years old, resided in about two dozen geographic areas of the United States, and were enrolled through a virtual design. To assign participants to cohorts, the prospective study relied on clinical history that participants themselves reported in a screening survey and a study questionnaire. In the prospective study, mobile phlebotomists collected whole blood, serum and a nasopharyngeal or oropharyngeal swab from each participant. Over an approximately 2-month period, participants in the prospective study had the option of providing additional blood draws and questionnaires. Before DNA extraction, blood samples from the prospective study were shipped at room temperature or frozen. TCRbeta CDR3 regions were amplified from genomic DNA by means of the immunoSEQ Assay, a bias-controlled multiplex PCR. In the authors' own workflow: The number of nucleated cells in each sample was estimated by amplification of reference gene primers within the assay. To quantify the absolute abundance of each unique TCRbeta CDR3 rearrangement, sequence reads were collapsed and filtered. For each sample, productive Simpson clonality was calculated by taking the square root of Simpson's diversity index across productive rearrangements. In its TCRdb copy, this immuneACCESS table keeps in-frame sequences only and misses some clones. Where compared with another copy, unresolved V genes explain less than half of these, and the others have no known cause. The V and J calls and clone size come from that table; D and trimming were worked out from the DNA. Counted in this sample were 120,000 to 150,000 clones; approximately 88% of them appeared once. Clones ranked in the top ten supply approximately 1.3% of the sample.

What the work shows at the level of the full study, not this receptor alone: The amount of clinical and demographic metadata varied by source and participant and was provided uncurated.

The TCR comes from a woman under 40 with acute COVID-19. The sequencing sample was made of PBMCs or T cells enriched from blood (not recorded which).

The CDR3: CASSRGLTSTDTQYF. Read as DNA, the sequence is TGTGCCAGCAGCCGCGGACTAACTAGCACAGATACGCAGTATTTT. In this chain, TRBV4-2 is recombined with TRBJ2-3; the best D guess is TRBD2, with 6 bases matching. The trim is 4 bases for V and 0 bases for J, with a gap of 11 bases between the germline ends. Taken from cysteine to phenylalanine, the CDR3 has 15 residues. Kept here is only the CDR3 DNA, which spans 45 bases and is read in frame from base 1. According to the germline V gene, CDR1 reads LGHNA and CDR2 reads YNFKEQ.